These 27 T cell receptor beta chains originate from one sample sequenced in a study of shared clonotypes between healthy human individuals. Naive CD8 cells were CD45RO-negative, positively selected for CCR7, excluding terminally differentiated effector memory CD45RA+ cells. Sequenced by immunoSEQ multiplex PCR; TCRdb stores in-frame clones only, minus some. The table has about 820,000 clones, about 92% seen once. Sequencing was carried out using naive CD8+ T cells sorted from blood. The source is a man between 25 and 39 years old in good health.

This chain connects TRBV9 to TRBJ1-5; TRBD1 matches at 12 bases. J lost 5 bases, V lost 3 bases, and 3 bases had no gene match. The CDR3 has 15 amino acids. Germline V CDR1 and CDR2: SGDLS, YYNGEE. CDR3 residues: CASSAGQGAYQPQHF. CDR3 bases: TGTGCCAGCAGCGCGGGACAGGGGGCTTATCAGCCCCAGCATTTT.

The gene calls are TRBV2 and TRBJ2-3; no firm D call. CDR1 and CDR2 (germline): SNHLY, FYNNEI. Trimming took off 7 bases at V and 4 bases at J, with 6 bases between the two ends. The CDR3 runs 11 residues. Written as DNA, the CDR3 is TGTGCCAGCAATGAGGCAGATACGCAGTATTTT. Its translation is CASNEADTQYF. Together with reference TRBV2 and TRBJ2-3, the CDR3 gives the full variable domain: EPEVTQTPSHQVTQMGQEVILRCVPISNHLYFYWYRQILGQKVEFLVSFYNNEISEKSEIFDDQFSVERPDGSNFTLKIRSTKLEDSAMYFCASNEADTQYFGPGTRLTVL.

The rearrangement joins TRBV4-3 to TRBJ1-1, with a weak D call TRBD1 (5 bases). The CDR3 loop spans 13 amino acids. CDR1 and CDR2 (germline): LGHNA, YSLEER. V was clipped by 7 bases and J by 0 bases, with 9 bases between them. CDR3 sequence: CASMKGMNTEAFF. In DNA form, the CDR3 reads TGCGCCAGCATGAAGGGGATGAACACTGAAGCTTTCTTT.

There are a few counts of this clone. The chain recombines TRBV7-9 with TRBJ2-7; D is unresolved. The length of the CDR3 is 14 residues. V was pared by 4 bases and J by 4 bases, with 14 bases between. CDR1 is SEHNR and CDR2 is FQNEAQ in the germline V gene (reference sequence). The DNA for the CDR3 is TGTGCCAGCAGCTCAGTAGACACACTATACGAGCAGTACTTC. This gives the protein CASSSVDTLYEQYF.

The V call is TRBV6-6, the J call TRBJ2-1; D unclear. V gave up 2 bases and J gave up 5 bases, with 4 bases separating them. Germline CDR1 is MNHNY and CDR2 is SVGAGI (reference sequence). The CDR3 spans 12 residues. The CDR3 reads CASSYADNEQFF. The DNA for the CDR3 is TGTGCCAGCAGTTACGCCGACAATGAGCAGTTCTTC.

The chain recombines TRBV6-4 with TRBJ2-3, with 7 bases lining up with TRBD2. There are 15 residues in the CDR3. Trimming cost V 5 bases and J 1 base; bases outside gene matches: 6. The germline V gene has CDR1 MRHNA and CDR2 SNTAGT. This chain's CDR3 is CASSSRGRGTDTQYF. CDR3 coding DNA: TGTGCCAGCAGTTCCCGGGGGAGGGGCACAGATACGCAGTATTTT.

CDR3 residues: CASSSPRTAAYEQYF. CDR3 DNA sequence: TGTGCCAGCAGCTCCCCTAGGACTGCCGCCTACGAGCAGTACTTC. The rearrangement uses TRBV7-9 and TRBJ2-7, with TRBD2 as a possible D gene (5 bases). Trimming removed 4 bases from V and 2 bases from J, with 15 bases in between. CDR3 length equals 15 residues. Germline assignment: CDR1 SEHNR and CDR2 FQNEAQ (reference sequence).

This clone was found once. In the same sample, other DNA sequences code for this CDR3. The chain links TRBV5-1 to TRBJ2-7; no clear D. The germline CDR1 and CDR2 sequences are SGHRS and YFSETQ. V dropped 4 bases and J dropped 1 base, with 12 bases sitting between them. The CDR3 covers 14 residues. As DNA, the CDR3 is TGCGCCAGCAGCCCTTCTTCAGGATCCTACGAGCAGTACTTC. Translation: CASSPSSGSYEQYF.

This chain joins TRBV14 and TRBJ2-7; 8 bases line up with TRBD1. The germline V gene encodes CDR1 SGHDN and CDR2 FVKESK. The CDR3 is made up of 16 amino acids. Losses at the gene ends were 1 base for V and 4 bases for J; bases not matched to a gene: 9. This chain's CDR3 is CASSQGTGWLAYEQYF. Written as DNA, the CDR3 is TGTGCCAGCAGCCAAGGGACAGGGTGGTTGGCGTACGAGCAGTACTTC. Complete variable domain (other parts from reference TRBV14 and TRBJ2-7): EAGVTQFPSHSVIEKGQTVTLRCDPISGHDNLYWYRRVMGKEIKFLLHFVKESKQDESGMPNNRFLAERTGGTYSTLKVQPAELEDSGVYFCASSQGTGWLAYEQYFGPGTRLTVT.

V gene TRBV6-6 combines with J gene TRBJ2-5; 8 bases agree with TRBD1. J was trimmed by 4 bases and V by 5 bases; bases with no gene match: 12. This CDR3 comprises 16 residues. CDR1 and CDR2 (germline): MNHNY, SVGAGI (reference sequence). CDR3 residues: CASSQLDRVFRETQYF. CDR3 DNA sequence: TGTGCCAGCAGTCAGTTGGACAGGGTTTTTCGAGAGACCCAGTACTTC.

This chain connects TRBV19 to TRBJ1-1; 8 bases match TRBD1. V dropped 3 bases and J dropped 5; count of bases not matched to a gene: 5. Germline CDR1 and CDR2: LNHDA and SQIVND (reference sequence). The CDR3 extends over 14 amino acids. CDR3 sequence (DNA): TGTGCCAGTAGTATCCAGGGGGCGAGGACTGAAGCTTTCTTT. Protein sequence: CASSIQGARTEAFF.

CDR3 DNA sequence: TGTGCCAGCAGCAAGGTCTTTACAGGGTCGGCGCGCGAGCAGTACTTC. It is translated as CASSKVFTGSAREQYF. The chain combines TRBV21-1 with TRBJ2-7; the tabulated D call, TRBD1, remains unverified against the DNA. TRBV21-1 is an annotated pseudogene. The CDR3 is 16 residues long.

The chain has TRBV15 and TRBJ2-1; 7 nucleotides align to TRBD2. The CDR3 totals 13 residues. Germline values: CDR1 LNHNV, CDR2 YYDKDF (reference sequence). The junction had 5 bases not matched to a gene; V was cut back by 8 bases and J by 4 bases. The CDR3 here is CATAKREYNEQFF. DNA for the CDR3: TGTGCCACCGCCAAGCGGGAATACAATGAGCAGTTCTTC.

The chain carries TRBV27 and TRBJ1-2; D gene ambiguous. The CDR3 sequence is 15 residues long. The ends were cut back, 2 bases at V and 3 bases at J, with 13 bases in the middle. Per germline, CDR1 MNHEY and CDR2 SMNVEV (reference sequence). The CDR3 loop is CASSLDGSGYYGYTF. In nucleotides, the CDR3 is TGTGCCAGCAGTTTAGATGGTTCGGGCTACTATGGCTACACCTTC.

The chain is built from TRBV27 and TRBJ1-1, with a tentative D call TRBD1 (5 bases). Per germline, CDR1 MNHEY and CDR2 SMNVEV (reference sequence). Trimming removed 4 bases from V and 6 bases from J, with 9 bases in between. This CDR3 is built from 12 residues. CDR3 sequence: CASSSRDSEAFF. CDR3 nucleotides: TGTGCCAGCAGTTCAAGGGACTCTGAAGCTTTCTTT.

The CDR3 loop is CASSLQRDGEQFF. For the CDR3, the DNA is TGTGCCAGCAGTTTACAAAGAGACGGTGAGCAGTTCTTC. The V call is TRBV27, the J call TRBJ2-1, with unresolved D. CDR3 length: 13 residues. Trimming stripped 2 bases from V and 9 bases from J, with 11 bases between. Germline CDR1 reads MNHEY; CDR2 reads SMNVEV (reference sequence).

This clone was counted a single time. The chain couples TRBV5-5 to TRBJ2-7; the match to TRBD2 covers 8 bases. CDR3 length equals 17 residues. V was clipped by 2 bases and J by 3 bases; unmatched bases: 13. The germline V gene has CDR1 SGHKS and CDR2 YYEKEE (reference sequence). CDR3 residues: CASSFTTRTSTDYEQYF. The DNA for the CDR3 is TGTGCCAGCAGCTTCACAACACGGACTAGCACCGACTACGAGCAGTACTTC. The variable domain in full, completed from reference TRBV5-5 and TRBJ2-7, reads DAGVTQSPTHLIKTRGQQVTLRCSPISGHKSVSWYQQVLGQGPQFIFQYYEKEERGRGNFPDRFSARQFPNYSSELNVNALLLGDSALYLCASSFTTRTSTDYEQYFGPGTRLTVT.

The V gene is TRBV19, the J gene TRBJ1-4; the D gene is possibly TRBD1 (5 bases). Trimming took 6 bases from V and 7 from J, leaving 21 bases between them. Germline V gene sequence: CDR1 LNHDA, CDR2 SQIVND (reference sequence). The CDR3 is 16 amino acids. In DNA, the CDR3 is TGTGCCAGTAGGCGAAAAGACAGCGCCCCAGGTGAAAAACTGTTTTTT. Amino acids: CASRRKDSAPGEKLFF.

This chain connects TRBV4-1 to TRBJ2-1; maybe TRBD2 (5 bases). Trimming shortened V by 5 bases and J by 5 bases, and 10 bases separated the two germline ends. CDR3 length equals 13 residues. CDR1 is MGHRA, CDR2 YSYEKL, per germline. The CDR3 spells CASSFLGDNEQFF. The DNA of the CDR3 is TGCGCCAGCAGCTTCCTCGGGGACAATGAGCAGTTCTTC.

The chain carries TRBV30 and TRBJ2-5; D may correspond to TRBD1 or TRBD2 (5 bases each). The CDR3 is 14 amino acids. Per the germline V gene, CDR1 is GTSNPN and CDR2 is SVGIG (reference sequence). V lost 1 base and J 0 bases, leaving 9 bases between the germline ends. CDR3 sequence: CAWSAGTDQETQYF. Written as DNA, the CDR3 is TGTGCCTGGAGTGCCGGGACGGACCAAGAGACCCAGTACTTC. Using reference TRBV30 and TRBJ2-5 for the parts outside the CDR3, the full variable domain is SQTIHQWPATLVQPVGSPLSLECTVEGTSNPNLYWYRQAAGRGLQLLFYSVGIGQISSEVPQNLSASRPQDRQFILSSKKLLLSDSGFYLCAWSAGTDQETQYFGPGTRLLVL.

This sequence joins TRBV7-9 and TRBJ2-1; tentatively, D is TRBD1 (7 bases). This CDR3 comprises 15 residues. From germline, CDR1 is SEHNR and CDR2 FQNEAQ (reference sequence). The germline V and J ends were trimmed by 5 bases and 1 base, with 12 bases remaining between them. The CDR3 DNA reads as TGTGCCAGCAGCCACTCAGGGGGGTCCTACAATGAGCAGTTCTTC. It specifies CASSHSGGSYNEQFF.

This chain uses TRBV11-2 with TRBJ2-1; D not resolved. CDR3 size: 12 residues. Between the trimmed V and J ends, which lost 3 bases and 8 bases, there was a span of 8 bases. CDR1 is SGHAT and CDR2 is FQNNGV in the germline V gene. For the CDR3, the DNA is TGTGCCAGCAGCTTGATCCGGGATGAGCAGTTCTTC. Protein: CASSLIRDEQFF.

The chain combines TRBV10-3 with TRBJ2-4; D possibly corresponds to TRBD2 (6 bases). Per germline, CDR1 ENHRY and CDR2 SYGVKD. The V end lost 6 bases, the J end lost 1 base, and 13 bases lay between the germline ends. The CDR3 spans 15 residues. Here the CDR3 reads CAISGGGEAKNIQYF. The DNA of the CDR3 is TGTGCCATCAGCGGGGGAGGTGAGGCCAAAAACATTCAGTACTTC.

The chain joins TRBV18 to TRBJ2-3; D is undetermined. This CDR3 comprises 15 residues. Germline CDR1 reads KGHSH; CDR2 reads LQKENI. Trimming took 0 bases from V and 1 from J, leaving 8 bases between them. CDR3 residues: CASSPPLQGTDTQYF. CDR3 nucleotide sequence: TGTGCCAGCTCACCACCGTTGCAGGGCACAGATACGCAGTATTTT.

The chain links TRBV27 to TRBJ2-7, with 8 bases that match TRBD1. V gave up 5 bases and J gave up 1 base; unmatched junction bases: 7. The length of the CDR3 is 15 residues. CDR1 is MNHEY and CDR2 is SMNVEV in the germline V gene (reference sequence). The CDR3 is CASSRPTGASYEQYF. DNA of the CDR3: TGTGCCAGCAGTCGGCCGACAGGGGCATCCTACGAGCAGTACTTC.

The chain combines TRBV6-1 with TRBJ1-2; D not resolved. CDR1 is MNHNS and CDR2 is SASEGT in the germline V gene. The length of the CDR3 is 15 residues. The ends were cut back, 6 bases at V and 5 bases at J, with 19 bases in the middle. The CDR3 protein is CASRARGTYPYGYTF. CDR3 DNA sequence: TGTGCCAGCAGAGCGCGGGGTACCTATCCATATGGCTACACCTTC.

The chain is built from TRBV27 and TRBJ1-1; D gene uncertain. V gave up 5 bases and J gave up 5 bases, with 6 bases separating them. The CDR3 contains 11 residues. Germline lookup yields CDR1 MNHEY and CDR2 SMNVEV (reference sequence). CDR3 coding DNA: TGTGCCAGCAGTCGACGGACTGAAGCTTTCTTT. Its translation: CASSRRTEAFF.